This T cell receptor (beta chain) was identified during a study of blood T cell repertoires in COVID-19. About the research overall: Sample material is recorded as cDNA or gDNA derived from T cells, B-cell-depleted T cells, or PBMCs.

All enrollees were about 18 to 95 years old and from approximately 24 US areas. Donors were grouped by their self-reported clinical history. Original methodology: The assay estimated nucleated cells by amplifying reference gene primers. Only in-frame clones appear in the TCRdb table, and some are missing; sequencing was by immunoSEQ multiplex PCR. Clonal size and the V and J genes are those of that table, whereas D and trimming came from the DNA. The data show about 300,000 clones, 85% to 90% seen once. The specimen was PBMCs or T cells enriched from blood (not recorded which). This TCR came from a woman between 45 and 65 years old who had been exposed to COVID-19.

The DNA of the CDR3 is TGTGCCAGCAGCCAAGGTGGCAGGGAGGCCGGGGAGCTGTTTTTT. Amino acids: CASSQGGREAGELFF. The chain links TRBV3-1 (or the pseudogene TRBV3-2) to TRBJ2-2; the D gene is possibly TRBD2 (6 bases). Trimming pared 1 base from V and 6 bases from J, leaving 12 bases between. Germline V gene data show CDR1 as LGHDT and CDR2 as YNNKEL (reference sequence). The CDR3 covers 15 residues.